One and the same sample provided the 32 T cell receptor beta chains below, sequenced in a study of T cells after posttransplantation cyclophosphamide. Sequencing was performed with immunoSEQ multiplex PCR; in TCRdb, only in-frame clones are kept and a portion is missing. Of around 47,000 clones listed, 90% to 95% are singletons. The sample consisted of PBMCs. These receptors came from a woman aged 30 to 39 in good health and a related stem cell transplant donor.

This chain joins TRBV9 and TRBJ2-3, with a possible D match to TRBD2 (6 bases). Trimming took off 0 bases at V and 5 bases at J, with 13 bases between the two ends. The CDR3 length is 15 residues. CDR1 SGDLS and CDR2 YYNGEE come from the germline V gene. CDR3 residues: CASSVDGGSGDTQYF. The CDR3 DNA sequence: TGTGCCAGCAGCGTAGATGGGGGGAGCGGAGATACGCAGTATTTT.

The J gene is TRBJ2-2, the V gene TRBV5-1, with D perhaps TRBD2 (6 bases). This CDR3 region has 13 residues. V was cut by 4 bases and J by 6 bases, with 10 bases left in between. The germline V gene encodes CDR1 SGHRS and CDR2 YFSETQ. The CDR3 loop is CASSLGTPGELFF. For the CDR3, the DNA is TGCGCCAGCAGCCTCGGGACTCCCGGGGAGCTGTTTTTT.

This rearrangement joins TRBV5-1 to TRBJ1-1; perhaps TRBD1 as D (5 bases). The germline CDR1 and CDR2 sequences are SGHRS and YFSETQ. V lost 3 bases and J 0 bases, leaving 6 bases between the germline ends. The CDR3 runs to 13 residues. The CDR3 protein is CASSSRVNTEAFF. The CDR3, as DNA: TGCGCCAGCAGCTCCAGGGTGAACACTGAAGCTTTCTTT.

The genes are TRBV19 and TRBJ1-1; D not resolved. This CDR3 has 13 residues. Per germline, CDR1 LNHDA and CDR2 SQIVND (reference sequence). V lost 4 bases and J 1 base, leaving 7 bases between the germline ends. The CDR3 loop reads CASSTTGNTEAFF. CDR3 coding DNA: TGTGCCAGTAGTACGACTGGGAACACTGAAGCTTTCTTT.

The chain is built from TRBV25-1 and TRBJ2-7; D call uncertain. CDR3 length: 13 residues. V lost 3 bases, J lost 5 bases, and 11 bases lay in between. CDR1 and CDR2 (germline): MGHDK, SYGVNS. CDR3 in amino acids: CASSDRFRDEQYF. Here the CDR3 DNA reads TGTGCCAGCAGTGACAGGTTCAGAGACGAGCAGTACTTC.

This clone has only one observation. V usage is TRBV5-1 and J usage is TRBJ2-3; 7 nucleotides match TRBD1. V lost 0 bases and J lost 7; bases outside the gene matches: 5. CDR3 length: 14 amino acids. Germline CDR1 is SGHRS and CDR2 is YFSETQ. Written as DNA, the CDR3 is TGCGCCAGCAGCTTGGAGGGGGCGGGTAATACGCAGTATTTT. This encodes CASSLEGAGNTQYF.

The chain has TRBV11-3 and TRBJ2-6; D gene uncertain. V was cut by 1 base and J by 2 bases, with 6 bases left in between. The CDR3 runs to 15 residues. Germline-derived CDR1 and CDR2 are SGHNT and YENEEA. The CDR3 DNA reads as TGTGCCAGCAGCTTAGGCGGAGCTGGGGCCAACGTCCTGACTTTC. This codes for CASSLGGAGANVLTF.

CDR3 amino acids: CASSKVGRGDYEQYF. CDR3 DNA sequence: TGTGCCAGCAGCAAAGTCGGCAGGGGGGACTACGAGCAGTACTTC. This chain links TRBV21-1 with TRBJ2-7; no DNA check was done on the table's D call, TRBD1. TRBV21-1 is classified as a pseudogene. This CDR3 is 15 amino acids long.

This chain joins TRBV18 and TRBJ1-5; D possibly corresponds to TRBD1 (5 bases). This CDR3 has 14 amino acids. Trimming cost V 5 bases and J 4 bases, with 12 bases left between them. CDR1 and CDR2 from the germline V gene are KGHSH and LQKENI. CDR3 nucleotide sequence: TGTGCCAGCTCAAACCCAGGGCTAAATCAGCCCCAGCATTTT. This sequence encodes CASSNPGLNQPQHF. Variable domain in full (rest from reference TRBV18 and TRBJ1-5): NAGVMQNPRHLVRRRGQEARLRCSPMKGHSHVYWYRQLPEEGLKFMVYLQKENIIDESGMPKERFSAEFPKEGPSILRIQQVVRGDSAAYFCASSNPGLNQPQHFGDGTRLSIL.

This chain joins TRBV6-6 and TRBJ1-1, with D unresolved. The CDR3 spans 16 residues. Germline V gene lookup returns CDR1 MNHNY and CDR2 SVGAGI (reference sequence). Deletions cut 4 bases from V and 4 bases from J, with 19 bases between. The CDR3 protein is CASSFGGFGVSTEAFF. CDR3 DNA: TGTGCCAGCAGTTTCGGAGGGTTTGGAGTGAGCACTGAAGCTTTCTTT.

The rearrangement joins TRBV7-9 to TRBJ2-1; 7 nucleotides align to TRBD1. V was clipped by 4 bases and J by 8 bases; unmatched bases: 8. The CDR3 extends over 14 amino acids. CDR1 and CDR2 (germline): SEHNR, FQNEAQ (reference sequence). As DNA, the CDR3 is TGTGCCAGCAGCTCTCTGACAGGGTGGGATGAGCAGTTCTTC. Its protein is CASSSLTGWDEQFF.

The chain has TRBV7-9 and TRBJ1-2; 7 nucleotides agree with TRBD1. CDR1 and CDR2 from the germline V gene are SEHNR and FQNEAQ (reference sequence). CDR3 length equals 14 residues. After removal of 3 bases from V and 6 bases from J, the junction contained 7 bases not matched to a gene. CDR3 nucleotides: TGTGCCAGCAGCTTCGGACAGGCCGGGGATGGCTACACCTTC. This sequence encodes CASSFGQAGDGYTF.

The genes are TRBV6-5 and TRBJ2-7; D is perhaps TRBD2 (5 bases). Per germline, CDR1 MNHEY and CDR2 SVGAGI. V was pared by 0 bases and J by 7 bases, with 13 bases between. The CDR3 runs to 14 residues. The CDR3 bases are TGTGCCAGCAGTTACTCGGACGGGGTCGTGGAGCAGTACTTC. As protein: CASSYSDGVVEQYF.

CDR3 bases: TGTGCCAGCAGCTTAGATCGGAGGAGCGGGGGGGCCGTCGAGACCCAGTACTTC. Encoded protein: CASSLDRRSGGAVETQYF. The V and J genes are TRBV11-2 and TRBJ2-5; TRBD2 agrees at 10 bases. V shed 0 bases and J 5 bases; nucleotides not matched to a gene: 12. Germline-derived CDR1 and CDR2 are SGHAT and FQNNGV. This CDR3 has 18 residues.

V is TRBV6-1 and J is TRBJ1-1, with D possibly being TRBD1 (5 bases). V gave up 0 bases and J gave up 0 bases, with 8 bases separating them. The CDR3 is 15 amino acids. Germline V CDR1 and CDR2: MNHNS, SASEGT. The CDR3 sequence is CASSEAGQLNTEAFF. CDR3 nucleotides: TGTGCCAGCAGTGAAGCGGGGCAATTGAACACTGAAGCTTTCTTT.

The CDR3 region has the DNA TGTGCCAGCAGCCAAGGCCATCCGGGGAGCTCCTACAATGAGCAGTTCTTC. Translated: CASSQGHPGSSYNEQFF. The V gene is TRBV4-2, the J gene TRBJ2-1, with D tentatively TRBD2 (5 bases). V shed 1 base and J shed 0 bases, with 13 bases lying between them. The germline V gene has CDR1 LGHNA and CDR2 YNFKEQ. The length of the CDR3 is 17 residues.

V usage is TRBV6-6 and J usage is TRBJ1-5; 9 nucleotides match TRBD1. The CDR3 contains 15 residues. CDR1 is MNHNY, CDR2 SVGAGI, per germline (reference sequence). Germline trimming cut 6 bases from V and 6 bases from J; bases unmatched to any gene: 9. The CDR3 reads CASRDAGTGRQPQHF. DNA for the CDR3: TGTGCCAGCAGGGACGCCGGGACAGGGCGTCAGCCCCAGCATTTT.

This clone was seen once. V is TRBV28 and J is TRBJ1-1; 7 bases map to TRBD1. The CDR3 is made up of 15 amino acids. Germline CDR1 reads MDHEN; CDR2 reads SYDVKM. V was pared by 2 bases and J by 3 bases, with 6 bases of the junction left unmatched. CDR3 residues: CASSLGQGGDTEAFF. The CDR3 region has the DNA TGTGCCAGCAGTTTAGGGCAGGGGGGAGACACTGAAGCTTTCTTT.

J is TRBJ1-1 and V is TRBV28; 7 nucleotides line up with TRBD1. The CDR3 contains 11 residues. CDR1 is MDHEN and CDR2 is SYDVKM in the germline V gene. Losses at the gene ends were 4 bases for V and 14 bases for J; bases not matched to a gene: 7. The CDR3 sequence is CASSSDRVGFF. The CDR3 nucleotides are TGTGCCAGCAGTTCAGACAGGGTCGGATTCTTT.

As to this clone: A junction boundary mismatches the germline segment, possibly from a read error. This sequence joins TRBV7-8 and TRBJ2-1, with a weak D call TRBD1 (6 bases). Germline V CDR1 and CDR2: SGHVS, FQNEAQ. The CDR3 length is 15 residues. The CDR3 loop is CASSSDRLPGDEQLF. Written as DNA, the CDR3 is TGTGCCAGCAGCTCGGACAGACTCCCTGGGGATGAGCAGCTCTTC.

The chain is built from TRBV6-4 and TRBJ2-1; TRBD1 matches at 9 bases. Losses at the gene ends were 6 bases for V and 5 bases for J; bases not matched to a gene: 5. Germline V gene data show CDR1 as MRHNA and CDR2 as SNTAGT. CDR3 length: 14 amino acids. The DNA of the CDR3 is TGTGCCAGCAGCAAGGGACAGGGTAACAATGAGCAGTTCTTC. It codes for CASSKGQGNNEQFF.

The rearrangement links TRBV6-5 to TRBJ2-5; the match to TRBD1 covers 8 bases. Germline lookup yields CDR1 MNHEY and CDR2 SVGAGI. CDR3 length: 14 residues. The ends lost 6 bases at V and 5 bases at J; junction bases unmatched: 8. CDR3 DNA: TGTGCCAGCAGACAGCGGACAGGGCGGGAGACCCAGTACTTC. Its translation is CASRQRTGRETQYF.

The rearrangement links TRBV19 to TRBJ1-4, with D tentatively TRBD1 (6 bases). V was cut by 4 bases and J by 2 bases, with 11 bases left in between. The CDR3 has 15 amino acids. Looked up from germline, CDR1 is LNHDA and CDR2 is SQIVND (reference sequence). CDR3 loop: CASSNRQVTNEKLFF. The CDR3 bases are TGTGCCAGTAGTAATCGACAGGTCACTAATGAAAAACTGTTTTTT. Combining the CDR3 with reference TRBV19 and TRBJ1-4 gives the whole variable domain DGGITQSPKYLFRKEGQNVTLSCEQNLNHDAMYWYRQDPGQGLRLIYYSQIVNDFQKGDIAEGYSVSREKKESFPLTVTSAQKNPTAFYLCASSNRQVTNEKLFFGSGTQLSVL.

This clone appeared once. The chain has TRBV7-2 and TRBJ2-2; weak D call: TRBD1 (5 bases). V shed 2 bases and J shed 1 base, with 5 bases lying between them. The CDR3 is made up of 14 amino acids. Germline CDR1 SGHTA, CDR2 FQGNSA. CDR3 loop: CASSLTGNTGELFF. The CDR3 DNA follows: TGTGCCAGCAGCTTAACAGGGAACACCGGGGAGCTGTTTTTT.

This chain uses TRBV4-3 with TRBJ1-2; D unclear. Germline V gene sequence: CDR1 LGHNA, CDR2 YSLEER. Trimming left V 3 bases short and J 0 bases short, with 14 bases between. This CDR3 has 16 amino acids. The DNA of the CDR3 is TGCGCCAGCAGCCAGTTTAGTAATGCGGCTAACTATGGCTACACCTTC. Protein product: CASSQFSNAANYGYTF.

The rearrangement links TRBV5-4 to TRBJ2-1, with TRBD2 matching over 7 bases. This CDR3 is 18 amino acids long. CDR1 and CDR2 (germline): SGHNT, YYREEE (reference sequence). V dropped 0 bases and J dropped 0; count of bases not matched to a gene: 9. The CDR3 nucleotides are TGTGCCAGCAGCTTGGATGGAGTGGGGGGGACCTCCTACAATGAGCAGTTCTTC. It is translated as CASSLDGVGGTSYNEQFF.

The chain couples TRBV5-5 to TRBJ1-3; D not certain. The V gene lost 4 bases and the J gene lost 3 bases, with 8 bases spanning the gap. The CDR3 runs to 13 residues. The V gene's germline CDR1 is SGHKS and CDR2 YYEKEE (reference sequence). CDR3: CASSPVVGNTIYF. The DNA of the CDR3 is TGTGCCAGCAGCCCCGTAGTTGGAAACACCATATATTTT.

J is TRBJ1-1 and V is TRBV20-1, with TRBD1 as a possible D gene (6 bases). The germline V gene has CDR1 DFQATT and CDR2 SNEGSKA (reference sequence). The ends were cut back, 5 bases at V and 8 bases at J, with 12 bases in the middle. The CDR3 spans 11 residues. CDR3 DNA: TGCAGTGCTCGACAGGTGGCCGAAGCTTTCTTT. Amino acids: CSARQVAEAFF.

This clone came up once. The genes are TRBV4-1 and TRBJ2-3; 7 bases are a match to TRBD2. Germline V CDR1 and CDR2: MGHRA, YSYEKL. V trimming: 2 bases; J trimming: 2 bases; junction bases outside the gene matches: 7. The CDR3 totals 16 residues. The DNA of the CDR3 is TGCGCCAGCAGCCAATATCAGGGAGGGGACACAGATACGCAGTATTTT. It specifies CASSQYQGGDTDTQYF.

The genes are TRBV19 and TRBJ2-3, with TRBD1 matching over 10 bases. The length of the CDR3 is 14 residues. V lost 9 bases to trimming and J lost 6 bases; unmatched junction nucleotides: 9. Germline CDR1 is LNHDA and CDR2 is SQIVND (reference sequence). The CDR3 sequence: CASQPGTGVDTQYF. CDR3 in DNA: TGTGCCAGCCAGCCCGGGACAGGGGTCGATACGCAGTATTTT.

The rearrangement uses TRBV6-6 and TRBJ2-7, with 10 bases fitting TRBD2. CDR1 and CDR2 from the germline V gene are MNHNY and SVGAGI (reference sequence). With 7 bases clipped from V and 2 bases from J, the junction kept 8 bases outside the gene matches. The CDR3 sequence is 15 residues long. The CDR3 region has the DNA TGTGCCAGCACGACCACTAGCGGGAAACCCTACGAGCAGTACTTC. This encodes CASTTTSGKPYEQYF.

The chain's CDR3 is CASLSTDTQYF. The DNA of the CDR3 is TGTGCCAGCTTAAGCACAGATACGCAGTATTTT. The chain combines TRBV25-1 with TRBJ2-3; D is ambiguous. The V and J ends lost 8 bases and 0 bases respectively, with 3 bases between them. Germline CDR1 and CDR2: MGHDK and SYGVNS. This CDR3 contains 11 residues.